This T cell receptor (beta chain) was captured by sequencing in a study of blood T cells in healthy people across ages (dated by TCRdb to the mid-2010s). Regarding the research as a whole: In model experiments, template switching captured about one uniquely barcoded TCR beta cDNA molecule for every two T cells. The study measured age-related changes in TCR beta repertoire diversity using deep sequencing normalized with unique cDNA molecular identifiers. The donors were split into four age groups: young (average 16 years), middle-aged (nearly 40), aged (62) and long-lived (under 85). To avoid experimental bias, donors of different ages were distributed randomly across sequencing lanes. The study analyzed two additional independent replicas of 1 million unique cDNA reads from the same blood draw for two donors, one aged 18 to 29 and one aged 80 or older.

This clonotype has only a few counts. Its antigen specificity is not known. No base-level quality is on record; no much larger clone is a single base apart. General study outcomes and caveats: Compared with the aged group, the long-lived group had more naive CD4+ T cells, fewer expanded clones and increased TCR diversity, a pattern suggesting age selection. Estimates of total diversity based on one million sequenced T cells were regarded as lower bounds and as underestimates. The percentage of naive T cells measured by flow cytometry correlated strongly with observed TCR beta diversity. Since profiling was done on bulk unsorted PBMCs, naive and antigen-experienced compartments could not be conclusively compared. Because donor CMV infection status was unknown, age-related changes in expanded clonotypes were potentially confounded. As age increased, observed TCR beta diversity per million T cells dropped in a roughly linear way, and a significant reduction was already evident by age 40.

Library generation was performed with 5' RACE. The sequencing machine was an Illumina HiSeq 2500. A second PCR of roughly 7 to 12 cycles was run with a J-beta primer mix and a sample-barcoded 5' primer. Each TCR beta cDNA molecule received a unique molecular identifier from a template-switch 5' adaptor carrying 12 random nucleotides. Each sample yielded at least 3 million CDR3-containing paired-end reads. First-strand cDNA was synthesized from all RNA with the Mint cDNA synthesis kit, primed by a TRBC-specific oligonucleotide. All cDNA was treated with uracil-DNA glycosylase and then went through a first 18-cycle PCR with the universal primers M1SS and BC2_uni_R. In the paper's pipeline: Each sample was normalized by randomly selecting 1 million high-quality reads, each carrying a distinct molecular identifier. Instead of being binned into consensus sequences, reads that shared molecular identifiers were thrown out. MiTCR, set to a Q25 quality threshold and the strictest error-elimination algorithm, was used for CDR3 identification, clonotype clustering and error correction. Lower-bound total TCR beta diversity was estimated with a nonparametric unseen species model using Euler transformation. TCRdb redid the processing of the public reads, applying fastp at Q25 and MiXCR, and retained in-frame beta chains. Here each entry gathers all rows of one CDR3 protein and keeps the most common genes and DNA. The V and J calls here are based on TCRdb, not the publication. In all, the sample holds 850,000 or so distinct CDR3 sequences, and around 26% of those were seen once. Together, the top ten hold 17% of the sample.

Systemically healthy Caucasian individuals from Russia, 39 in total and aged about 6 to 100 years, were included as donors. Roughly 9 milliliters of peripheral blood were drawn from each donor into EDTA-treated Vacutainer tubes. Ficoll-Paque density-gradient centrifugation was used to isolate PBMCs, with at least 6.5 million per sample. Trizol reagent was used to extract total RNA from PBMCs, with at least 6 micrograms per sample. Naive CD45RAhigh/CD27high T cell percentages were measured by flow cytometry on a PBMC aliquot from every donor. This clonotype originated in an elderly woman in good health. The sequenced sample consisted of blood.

This receptor has the CDR3 CASSQDTYGEKLFF. The sequenced DNA is TGTGCCAGCAGCCAAGATACATATGGTGAAAAACTGTTTTTT. The chain links TRBV4-2 with TRBJ1-4, with no D gene named confidently. The germline V gene supplies CDR1 LGHNA and CDR2 YNFKEQ. The CDR3 sequence holds 14 residues, the cysteine and phenylalanine included. Solely the CDR3 DNA is kept, with 42 bases framed from the first base. V gives up 0 bases and J gives up 7 bases, and the segment between their germline ends measures 9 bases.